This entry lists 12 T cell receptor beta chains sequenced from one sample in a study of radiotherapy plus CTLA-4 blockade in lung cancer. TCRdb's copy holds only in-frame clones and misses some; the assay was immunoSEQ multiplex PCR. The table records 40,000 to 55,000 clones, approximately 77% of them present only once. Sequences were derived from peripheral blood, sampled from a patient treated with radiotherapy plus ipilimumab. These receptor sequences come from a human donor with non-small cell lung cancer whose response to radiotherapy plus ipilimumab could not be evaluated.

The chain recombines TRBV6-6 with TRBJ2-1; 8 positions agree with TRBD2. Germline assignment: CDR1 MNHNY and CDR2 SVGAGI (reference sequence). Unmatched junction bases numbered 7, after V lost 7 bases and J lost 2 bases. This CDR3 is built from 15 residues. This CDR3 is CASTDSGITYNEQFF. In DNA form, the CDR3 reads TGTGCCAGCACCGATAGCGGGATCACCTACAATGAGCAGTTCTTC.

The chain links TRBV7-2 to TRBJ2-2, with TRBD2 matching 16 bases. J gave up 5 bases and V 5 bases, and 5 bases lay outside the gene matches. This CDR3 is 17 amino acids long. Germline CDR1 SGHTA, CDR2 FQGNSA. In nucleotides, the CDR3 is TGTGCCAGCAGCACAGGGGGACTAGCGGGAGGGACCGGGGAGCTGTTTTTT. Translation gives CASSTGGLAGGTGELFF.

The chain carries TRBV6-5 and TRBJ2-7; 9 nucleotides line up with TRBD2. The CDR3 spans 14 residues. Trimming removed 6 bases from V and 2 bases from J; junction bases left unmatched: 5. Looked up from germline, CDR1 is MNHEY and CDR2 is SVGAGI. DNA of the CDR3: TGTGCCAGCAGCTCAAGCGGGGGGCCCTACGAGCAGTACTTC. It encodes CASSSSGGPYEQYF.

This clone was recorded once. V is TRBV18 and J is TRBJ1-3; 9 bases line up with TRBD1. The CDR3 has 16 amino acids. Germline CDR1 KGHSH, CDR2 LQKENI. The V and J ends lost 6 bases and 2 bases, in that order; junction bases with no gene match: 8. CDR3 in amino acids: CASSAVRQGAGNTIYF. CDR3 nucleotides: TGTGCCAGCTCGGCAGTCCGACAGGGGGCTGGAAACACCATATATTTT.

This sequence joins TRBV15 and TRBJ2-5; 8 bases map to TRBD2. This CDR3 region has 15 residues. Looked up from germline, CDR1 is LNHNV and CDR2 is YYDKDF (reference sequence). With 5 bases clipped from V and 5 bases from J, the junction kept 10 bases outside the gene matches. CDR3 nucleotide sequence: TGTGCCACCAGCCACCACGGGGGGGACGGTGAGACCCAGTACTTC. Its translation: CATSHHGGDGETQYF.

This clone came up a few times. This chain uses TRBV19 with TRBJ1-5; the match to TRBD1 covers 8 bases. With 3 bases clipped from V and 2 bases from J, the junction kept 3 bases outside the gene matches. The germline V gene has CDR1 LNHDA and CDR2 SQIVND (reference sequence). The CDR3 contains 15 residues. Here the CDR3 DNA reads TGTGCCAGTAGTATCGACAGGGGTGGCAATCAGCCCCAGCATTTT. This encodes CASSIDRGGNQPQHF.

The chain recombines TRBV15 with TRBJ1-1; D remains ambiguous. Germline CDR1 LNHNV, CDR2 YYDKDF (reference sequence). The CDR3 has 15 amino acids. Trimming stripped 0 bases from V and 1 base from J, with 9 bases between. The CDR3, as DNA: TGTGCCACCAGCAGAGAAGGGCGGGGGAACACTGAAGCTTTCTTT. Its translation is CATSREGRGNTEAFF.

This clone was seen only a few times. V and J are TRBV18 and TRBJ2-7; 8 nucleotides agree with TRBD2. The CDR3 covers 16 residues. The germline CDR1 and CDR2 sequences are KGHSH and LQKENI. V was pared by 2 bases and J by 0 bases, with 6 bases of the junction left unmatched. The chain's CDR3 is CASSPSAGGISYEQYF. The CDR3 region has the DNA TGTGCCAGCTCACCATCGGCGGGGGGAATCTCCTACGAGCAGTACTTC.

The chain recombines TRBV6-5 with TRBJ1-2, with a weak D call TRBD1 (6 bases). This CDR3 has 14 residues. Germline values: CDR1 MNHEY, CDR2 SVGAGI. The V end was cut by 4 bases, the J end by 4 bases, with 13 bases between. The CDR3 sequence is CASSFAGDRYGYTF. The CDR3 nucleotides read TGTGCCAGCAGTTTCGCAGGGGATCGCTATGGCTACACCTTC.

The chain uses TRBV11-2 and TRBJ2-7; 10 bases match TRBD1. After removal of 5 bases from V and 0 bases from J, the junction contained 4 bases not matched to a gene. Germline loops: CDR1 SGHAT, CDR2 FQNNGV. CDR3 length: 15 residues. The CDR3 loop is CASSPRTGGSYEQYF. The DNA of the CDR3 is TGTGCCAGCAGCCCACGGACAGGGGGCTCCTACGAGCAGTACTTC.

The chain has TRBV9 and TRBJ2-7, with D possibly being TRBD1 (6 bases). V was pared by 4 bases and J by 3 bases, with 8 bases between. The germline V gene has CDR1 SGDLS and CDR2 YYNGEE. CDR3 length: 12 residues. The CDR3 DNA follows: TGTGCCAGCAGCAAACAGGGCTACGAGCAGTACTTC. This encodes CASSKQGYEQYF. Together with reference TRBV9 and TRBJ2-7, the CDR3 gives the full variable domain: DSGVTQTPKHLITATGQRVTLRCSPRSGDLSVYWYQQSLDQGLQFLIQYYNGEERAKGNILERFSAQQFPDLHSELNLSSLELGDSALYFCASSKQGYEQYFGPGTRLTVT.

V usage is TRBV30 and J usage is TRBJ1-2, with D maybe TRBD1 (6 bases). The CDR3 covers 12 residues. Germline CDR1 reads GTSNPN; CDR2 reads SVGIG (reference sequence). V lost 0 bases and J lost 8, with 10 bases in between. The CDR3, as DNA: TGTGCCTGGAGTGTGGGGGCGCGGGGCTACACCTTC. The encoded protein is CAWSVGARGYTF. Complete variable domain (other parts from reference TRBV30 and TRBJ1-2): SQTIHQWPATLVQPVGSPLSLECTVEGTSNPNLYWYRQAAGRGLQLLFYSVGIGQISSEVPQNLSASRPQDRQFILSSKKLLLSDSGFYLCAWSVGARGYTFGSGTRLTVV.